These 5 T cell receptor beta chains share one sample of origin, sequenced in a study of OX40 agonist ivuxolimab in advanced cancers. Some clones are missing from TCRdb's copy, which holds only in-frame ones; the method was immunoSEQ multiplex PCR. The sample has 99,000 or so clones, approximately 80% seen once; the top ten hold roughly 5%. The starting material was CD4+ or CD8+ T cells sorted from blood, obtained in a trial of the OX40 agonist ivuxolimab. All receptors derive from an adult with an advanced solid tumor such as melanoma, head and neck, liver or kidney cancer.

This chain joins TRBV19 and TRBJ1-2; D is perhaps TRBD1 (6 bases). The ends were cut back, 3 bases at V and 3 bases at J, with 17 bases in the middle. CDR1 and CDR2 from the germline V gene are LNHDA and SQIVND (reference sequence). This CDR3 spans 16 amino acids. The CDR3 DNA sequence: TGTGCCAGTAGTATTCAAGCAGGGGCCCAGGACTATGGCTACACCTTC. It is translated as CASSIQAGAQDYGYTF. Filled out from reference TRBV19 and TRBJ1-2, the complete variable domain reads DGGITQSPKYLFRKEGQNVTLSCEQNLNHDAMYWYRQDPGQGLRLIYYSQIVNDFQKGDIAEGYSVSREKKESFPLTVTSAQKNPTAFYLCASSIQAGAQDYGYTFGSGTRLTVV.

This clone was detected once. The chain links TRBV2 to TRBJ2-4; no firm D call. CDR3 length equals 12 residues. V was shortened by 6 bases and J by 1 base, with 4 bases between the two germline ends. CDR1 and CDR2 from the germline V gene are SNHLY and FYNNEI. The CDR3 protein is CASRGAKNIQYF. DNA for the CDR3: TGTGCCAGCAGGGGGGCCAAAAACATTCAGTACTTC.

The V call is TRBV2, the J call TRBJ2-1, with a tentative D call TRBD1 (6 bases). Germline loops: CDR1 SNHLY, CDR2 FYNNEI. Trimming left V 6 bases short and J 9 bases short, with 12 bases between. The CDR3 is 12 residues long. The CDR3 coding sequence is TGTGCCAGCAGGCCACAGGGTATTGAGCAGTTCTTC. Translation: CASRPQGIEQFF.

The chain recombines TRBV9 with TRBJ1-3, with D unresolved. This CDR3 contains 14 residues. Germline CDR1 is SGDLS and CDR2 is YYNGEE. Trimming left V 0 bases short and J 10 bases short, with 14 bases between. CDR3: CASSVGTGFMTIYF. The DNA of the CDR3 is TGTGCCAGCAGCGTAGGAACGGGTTTTATGACCATATATTTT.

V and J are TRBV4-1 and TRBJ1-1; 8 nucleotides agree with TRBD1. Germline V gene data show CDR1 as MGHRA and CDR2 as YSYEKL. Trimming at V came to 1 base and at J to 2 bases, leaving 6 bases not matched to a gene. The CDR3 consists of 16 residues. The CDR3, as DNA: TGCGCCAGCAGCCAAGCTGGTGGACAGGGTAACACTGAAGCTTTCTTT. Its protein is CASSQAGGQGNTEAFF.